The source of this T cell receptor beta chain is a study of spatial heterogeneity in lung cancer (dated by TCRdb to about 2019). In the study overall: Beta-chain transcripts were consistently detected in greater numbers than alpha-chain transcripts, which likely reflects a higher abundance of beta-chain transcripts. In the raw uncorrected reads, each unique combination of TCR and UMI appeared more than ten times on average. In non-small cell lung cancer, the study made a quantitative comparison of TCR alpha and beta repertoires among multiple tumor regions, matched nontumor lung and blood. TCR transcript counts in tumor regions correlated strongly with a T cell transcriptional module score from matched bulk RNA-seq. Nonsynonymous mutation counts, determined by whole-exome sequencing of tumor tissue, were related to features of the TCR repertoire. Both alpha and beta chains were TCR-sequenced in samples taken at surgery, namely 220 tumor regions, around 64 matched nontumor lung samples and approximately 58 PBMC samples. Broader findings and caveats from the paper: Additional single-cell paired TCR alpha and beta sequencing was considered necessary to confirm, at a functional level, the hypothesis that regional TCRs recognize regional mutations. Counts of ubiquitous and regional expanded TCRs correlated with counts of ubiquitous and regional nonsynonymous mutations, respectively. The tumor nonsynonymous mutation count correlated with the number of expanded alpha and beta TCRs within the tumor. TCR-seq coverage of tumor T cells was estimated at only 5.5% to 8.5% for alpha chains and around 13% for beta chains.

This clonotype was observed a few times. The antigen it recognizes is unknown. No much larger clone exists at a distance of one base, and base qualities are not known. V loses 5 bases, J loses 10 bases, and the germline ends lie 15 bases apart. The germline V gene supplies CDR1 SGHTA and CDR2 FQGNSA. Its CDR3 holds 13 amino acids, cysteine through phenylalanine. Of all the DNA, just the CDR3 is kept, 39 bases in frame from base 1. The sample's time point label, in plain terms: sample taken at primary tumor resection. Samples were obtained from fewer than 80 patients with early-stage, untreated non-small cell lung cancer from the lung TRACERx cohort. For TCR sequencing, whole RNA was extracted from tumor and nontumor lung tissue, or from cryopreserved PBMC samples, and no cell sorting was done. A patient was chosen for TCR sequencing only when enough RNA was available from at least two tumor regions. Before selection, tumor and adjacent nontumor lung specimens were reviewed by a lung pathologist.

The method was 5' RACE. The reads were generated on a NextSeq 500. In the TCR library protocol, a unique molecular identifier was attached to each TCR cDNA molecule so that PCR and sequencing errors could be corrected. As for how the authors treated the data: TCR identification, UMI-based error correction and CDR3 extraction were all carried out with Decombinator tools. Expanded TCRs were defined as those above a frequency of 2 per 1,000, corresponding to the top 1% of the tumor frequency distribution. Expanded tumor TCRs were classed as regional if statistically deemed absent (corrected P<0.05) from at least one tumor region, otherwise ubiquitous. Rényi diversity was computed with the R vegan package after subsampling each repertoire 100 times to 5,000 TCRs. To build CDR3 similarity networks, amino acid triplet string-kernel similarity was used, and CDR3s were connected when their pairwise similarity was above 0.82. TCRdb reprocessing: public reads trimmed at Q25 with fastp, clones called with MiXCR, in-frame beta chains kept. Records with the same CDR3 protein are collapsed into one entry carrying the most frequent genes and DNA. These V and J calls originate from TCRdb's pipeline instead of the authors' own analysis. The sample records 7,000 or so distinct CDR3 sequences, roughly 10% of which are singletons. More than 9% of the sample lies in the top ten.

This sequence originates from a female donor with early-stage non-small cell lung cancer. The sequence links TRBV7-2 to TRBJ2-1; TRBD1 is a weak D gene call, 6 bases matching. The starting material was lung tumor tissue, obtained at surgery. The CDR3 region has the sequence CASSALQGSEQFF. Read as DNA, the sequence is TGTGCCAGCAGCGCGCTACAGGGATCCGAGCAGTTCTTC.